The present TCR beta chain was sequenced within a study of T cell repertoires in cytomegalovirus infection. General study findings and limits: CMV carriers having the relevant HLA were flagged by cumulative public TCR beta family frequency.

CDR1 is MNHEY, CDR2 SMNVEV, per germline (reference sequence). The germline V and J ends were trimmed by 6 bases and 3 bases, with 12 bases remaining between them. This CDR3 contains 13 residues. TCRdb recomputed calls from the reads with MiXCR, one row per CDR3 protein. The sample consists of roughly 51,000 distinct CDR3 sequences, about a fifth of them appearing once. This clonotype was detected only a few times. Its target is not known. This receptor was taken from a human donor in good health (CMV status not recorded). Some clones in this sample may be carry-over from other donors' samples. Sequenced here: CD8+ T cells from cultured PBMCs, sampled from culture after CMV antigen stimulation. The J gene is TRBJ2-7, the V gene TRBV27; tentatively, D is TRBD2 (6 bases). The CDR3 DNA is TGTGCCAGCAGCCCCGGGAGAATCTACGAGCAGTACTTC. It encodes CASSPGRIYEQYF.